The 18 T cell receptor beta chains presented below share a single source sample, sequenced in a study of beta chain features in type 1 diabetes. Points from the study as a whole: Moderate but significant shortening of TCRB CDR3s was recorded in all four CD4+ subsets from Type 1 diabetes patients.

Antigens of these TCRs are unknown. Of the isolated RNA, all was reverse transcribed, and so the sequenced material was expressed TCRB transcripts. Here immunoSEQ multiplex PCR was the method, and the copy in TCRdb shows in-frame clones only, minus some. Of some 350,000 clones listed, approximately 13% are singletons. Sequencing was carried out using naive CD4+ T cells from blood. These TCRs come from a woman younger than 35 with type 1 diabetes.

CDR3 in amino acids: CSVVSSGANVLTF. The DNA for the CDR3 is TGCAGTGTAGTCTCCTCTGGGGCCAACGTCCTGACTTTC. The gene calls are TRBV29-1 and TRBJ2-6; D gene unclear. This CDR3 has 13 amino acids. Germline CDR1 is SQVTM and CDR2 is ANQGSEA. The complete variable domain, with remaining parts taken from reference TRBV29-1 and TRBJ2-6, reads SAVISQKPSRDICQRGTSLTIQCQVDSQVTMMFWYRQQPGQSLTLIATANQGSEATYESGFVIDKFPISRPNLTFSTLTVSNMSPEDSSIYLCSVVSSGANVLTFGAGSRLTVL.

This clone was detected only a few times. This rearrangement joins TRBV6-6 to TRBJ1-1; D is possibly TRBD1 (5 bases). Trimming took 6 bases from V and 7 from J, leaving 18 bases between them. The CDR3 is 14 residues long. From germline, CDR1 is MNHNY and CDR2 SVGAGI (reference sequence). The CDR3 bases are TGTGCCAGCAGCTACACACAGGTGGTCCTTGAAGCTTTCTTT. As protein: CASSYTQVVLEAFF.

V is TRBV27 and J is TRBJ1-2; a possible D gene is TRBD1 (6 bases). The CDR3 contains 12 residues. Trimming removed 4 bases at V and 6 bases at J, with 9 bases between. Looked up from germline, CDR1 is MNHEY and CDR2 is SMNVEV (reference sequence). The CDR3 DNA follows: TGTGCCAGCAGTTGGCAGGGGAATGGCTACACCTTC. As protein: CASSWQGNGYTF.

The chain joins TRBV4-3 to TRBJ2-1; D may be TRBD2 (6 bases). Germline values: CDR1 LGHNA, CDR2 YSLEER. Trimming stripped 4 bases from V and 10 bases from J, with 17 bases between. The length of the CDR3 is 14 residues. The CDR3 reads CASSPRVGGWEQFF. CDR3 DNA: TGCGCCAGCAGCCCAAGAGTGGGGGGATGGGAGCAGTTCTTC.

The V and J genes are TRBV2 and TRBJ1-1; D perhaps matches TRBD1 (5 bases). Trimming took off 5 bases at V and 1 base at J, with 8 bases between the two ends. The CDR3 totals 13 residues. Germline lookup yields CDR1 SNHLY and CDR2 FYNNEI. In DNA form, the CDR3 reads TGTGCCAGCAGTTTCGACAGGAACACTGAAGCTTTCTTT. Translation: CASSFDRNTEAFF.

The chain couples TRBV7-9 to TRBJ2-3; D is uncertain. V lost 0 bases and J lost 6, with 13 bases in between. The CDR3 spans 15 residues. From germline, CDR1 is SEHNR and CDR2 FQNEAQ (reference sequence). The CDR3 DNA sequence: TGTGCCAGCAGCTTAGCCCGCCCCCTCAGGGATACGCAGTATTTT. Protein product: CASSLARPLRDTQYF.

The chain has TRBV28 and TRBJ1-1; D possibly corresponds to TRBD1 (6 bases). Trimming removed 6 bases from V and 5 bases from J, with 13 bases in between. CDR3 length: 13 amino acids. Per germline, CDR1 MDHEN and CDR2 SYDVKM. CDR3 sequence: CASRSEGGTEAFF. The CDR3 bases are TGTGCCAGCAGAAGCGAAGGGGGTACTGAAGCTTTCTTT.

The rearrangement joins TRBV29-1 to TRBJ1-4; 7 bases line up with TRBD1. Germline CDR1 SQVTM, CDR2 ANQGSEA. The V segment lost 3 bases and the J segment 4 bases; nucleotides outside the gene matches: 2. This CDR3 contains 13 residues. The CDR3 DNA reads TGCAGCGTTGAGGGACAGAATAATGAAAAACTGTTTTTT. Protein: CSVEGQNNEKLFF.

V usage is TRBV27 and J usage is TRBJ2-5, with D perhaps matching TRBD1 (6 bases). Germline V gene data show CDR1 as MNHEY and CDR2 as SMNVEV (reference sequence). The CDR3 covers 14 residues. Trimming left V 4 bases short and J 4 bases short, with 13 bases between. CDR3 nucleotide sequence: TGTGCCAGCAGTTCGACAGGAACGGGAGAGACCCAGTACTTC. It translates to CASSSTGTGETQYF.

The genes are TRBV7-9 and TRBJ2-5; TRBD2 matches 11 bases. The CDR3 is 15 residues long. Looked up from germline, CDR1 is SEHNR and CDR2 is FQNEAQ (reference sequence). V lost 5 bases, J lost 4 bases, and 6 bases stayed unmatched. In DNA form, the CDR3 reads TGTGCCAGCAGCCCCCCGACTAGCGGGATAGAGACCCAGTACTTC. The encoded protein is CASSPPTSGIETQYF.

This clone occurred a few times. This chain joins TRBV5-1 and TRBJ2-7, with TRBD1 matching over 11 bases. Looked up from germline, CDR1 is SGHRS and CDR2 is YFSETQ. This CDR3 contains 15 residues. With V trimmed by 3 bases and J by 7 bases, 9 bases remained unmatched. CDR3 residues: CASSSGQGATLEQYV. CDR3 nucleotide sequence: TGCGCCAGCAGCTCCGGACAGGGGGCTACGTTGGAGCAGTACGTC.

Here the CDR3 reads CATSNWEGEQQFF. CDR3 DNA: TGTGCCACCAGCAATTGGGAGGGTGAACAGCAGTTCTTC. The gene calls are TRBV15 and TRBJ2-1; TRBD2 agrees at 7 bases. This CDR3 is built from 13 residues. V shed 4 bases, J shed 11 bases, and the junction held 8 bases outside the gene matches. Germline V gene sequence: CDR1 LNHNV, CDR2 YYDKDF (reference sequence).

This clone was observed a handful of times. The chain combines TRBV30 with TRBJ2-4, with 9 positions matching TRBD2. The J segment lost 9 bases and the V segment lost 2 bases, leaving 5 bases of the junction unmatched. This CDR3 region has 13 residues. Germline lookup yields CDR1 GTSNPN and CDR2 SVGIG (reference sequence). The CDR3 DNA is TGTGCCTGGAGTTTAGCGGGAGTGGGCATTCAGTACTTC. Amino acids: CAWSLAGVGIQYF.

This clone was counted only a few times. J is TRBJ2-1 and V is TRBV18; 15 nucleotides agree with TRBD2. Trimming removed 5 bases from V and 7 bases from J; junction bases left unmatched: 3. From germline, CDR1 is KGHSH and CDR2 LQKENI. There are 15 residues in the CDR3. The CDR3, as DNA: TGTGCCAGCTCAGAGGGACTAGCGGGAGGTAATGAGCAGTTCTTC. Translating it yields CASSEGLAGGNEQFF.

This clone was observed a few times. The chain has TRBV29-1 and TRBJ1-1; D may be TRBD1 (6 bases). This CDR3 is 12 amino acids long. V dropped 6 bases and J dropped 2 bases, with 10 bases sitting between them. Germline values: CDR1 SQVTM, CDR2 ANQGSEA. CDR3 DNA sequence: TGCAGCGTCCAACAGGGAAACACTGAAGCTTTCTTT. Its protein product is CSVQQGNTEAFF.

This chain uses TRBV5-4 with TRBJ1-2, with 7 positions matching TRBD1. The germline CDR1 and CDR2 sequences are SGHNT and YYREEE (reference sequence). Unmatched junction bases numbered 10, after V lost 4 bases and J lost 4 bases. The CDR3 sequence is 15 residues long. In nucleotides, the CDR3 is TGTGCCAGCAGCCCGACAGGGACAGTCTTCTATGGCTACACCTTC. Its protein product is CASSPTGTVFYGYTF.

This clone was picked up a small number of times. The chain has TRBV10-3 and TRBJ1-2, with 8 bases aligning to TRBD1. Germline-derived CDR1 and CDR2 are ENHRY and SYGVKD. Unmatched junction bases numbered 7, after V lost 8 bases and J lost 2 bases. The CDR3 runs to 14 residues. The CDR3 DNA is TGTGCCATCCGCACAGGGGGAACCAACTATGGCTACACCTTC. This gives the protein CAIRTGGTNYGYTF.

The chain couples TRBV7-9 to TRBJ1-2, with TRBD1 identical over 7 bases. This CDR3 region has 13 residues. Germline assignment: CDR1 SEHNR and CDR2 FQNEAQ (reference sequence). Germline trimming cut 3 bases from V and 4 bases from J; bases unmatched to any gene: 2. CDR3 amino acids: CASSLTGTYGYTF. In DNA, the CDR3 is TGTGCCAGCAGCTTGACAGGGACCTATGGCTACACCTTC.